This T cell receptor (beta chain) is from a study of tissue T cells after allogeneic stem cell transplantation. The protocol was immunoSEQ multiplex PCR, while the TCRdb copy is restricted to in-frame clones and leaves out a portion. Here the sample spans more than 45,000 clones, 73% being singletons. The CDR3 has 14 residues. V shed 5 bases and J 0 bases; nucleotides not matched to a gene: 1. Germline values: CDR1 NNHNN, CDR2 SYGAGS (reference sequence). To note about this clone: Gene names refer to mouse genes. With the read ending 1 residue before the CDR3 end, the germline J gene is used to fill in that end.

The rearrangement uses TRBV13-2 and TRBJ2-7; 11 bases align to TRBD2. Sequencing was done on a sample of sorted cells pooled from one or two spleens. This receptor was obtained from a pool of C57BL/6 mice in good health. Here the CDR3 reads CASGDWGASYEQYF. The DNA read from the CDR3 is TGTGCCAGCGGGGACTGGGGGGCCTCCTATGAACAGTAC.